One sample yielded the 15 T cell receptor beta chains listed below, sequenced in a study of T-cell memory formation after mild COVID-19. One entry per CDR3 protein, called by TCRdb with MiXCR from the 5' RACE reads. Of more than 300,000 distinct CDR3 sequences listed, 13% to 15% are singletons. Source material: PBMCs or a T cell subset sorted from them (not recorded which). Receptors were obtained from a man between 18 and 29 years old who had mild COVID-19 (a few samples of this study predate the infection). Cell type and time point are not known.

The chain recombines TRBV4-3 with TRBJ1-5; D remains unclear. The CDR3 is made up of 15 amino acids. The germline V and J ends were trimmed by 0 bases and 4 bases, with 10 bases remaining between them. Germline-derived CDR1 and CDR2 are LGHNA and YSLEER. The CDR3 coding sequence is TGCGCCAGCAGCCAAGATGTAGGCAGAAATCAGCCCCAGCATTTT. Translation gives CASSQDVGRNQPQHF.

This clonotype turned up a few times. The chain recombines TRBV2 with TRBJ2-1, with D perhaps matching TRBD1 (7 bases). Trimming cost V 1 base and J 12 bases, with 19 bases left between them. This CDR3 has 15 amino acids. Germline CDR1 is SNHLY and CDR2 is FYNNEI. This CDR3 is CASSEGLQGLSGQFF. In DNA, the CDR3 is TGTGCCAGCAGTGAAGGTCTACAGGGGCTTAGCGGGCAGTTCTTC.

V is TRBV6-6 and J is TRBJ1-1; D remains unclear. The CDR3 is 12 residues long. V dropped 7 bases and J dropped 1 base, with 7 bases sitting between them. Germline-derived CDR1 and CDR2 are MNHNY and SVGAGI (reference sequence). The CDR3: CASNFGNTEAFF. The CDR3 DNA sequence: TGTGCCAGCAATTTCGGGAACACTGAAGCTTTCTTT.

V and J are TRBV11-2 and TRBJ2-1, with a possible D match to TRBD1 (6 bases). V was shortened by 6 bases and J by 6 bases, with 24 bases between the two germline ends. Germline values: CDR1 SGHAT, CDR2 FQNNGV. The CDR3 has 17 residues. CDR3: CASRPWTDQRLGNEQFF. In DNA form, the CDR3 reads TGTGCCAGCAGACCTTGGACAGACCAGAGATTAGGCAATGAGCAGTTCTTC.

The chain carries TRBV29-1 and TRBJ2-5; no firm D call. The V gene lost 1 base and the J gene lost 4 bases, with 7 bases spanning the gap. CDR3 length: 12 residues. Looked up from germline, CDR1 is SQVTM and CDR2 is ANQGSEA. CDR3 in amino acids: CSVEADGETQYF. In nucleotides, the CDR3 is TGCAGCGTTGAAGCGGACGGAGAGACCCAGTACTTC. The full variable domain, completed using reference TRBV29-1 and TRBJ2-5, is SAVISQKPSRDICQRGTSLTIQCQVDSQVTMMFWYRQQPGQSLTLIATANQGSEATYESGFVIDKFPISRPNLTFSTLTVSNMSPEDSSIYLCSVEADGETQYFGPGTRLLVL.

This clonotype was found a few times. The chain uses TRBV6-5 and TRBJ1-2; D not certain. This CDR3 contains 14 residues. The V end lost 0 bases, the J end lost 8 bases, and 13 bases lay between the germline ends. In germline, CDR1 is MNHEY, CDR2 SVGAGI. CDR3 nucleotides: TGTGCCAGCAGTTACTCAGGCGGGTTCCAGGGCTACACCTTC. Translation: CASSYSGGFQGYTF.

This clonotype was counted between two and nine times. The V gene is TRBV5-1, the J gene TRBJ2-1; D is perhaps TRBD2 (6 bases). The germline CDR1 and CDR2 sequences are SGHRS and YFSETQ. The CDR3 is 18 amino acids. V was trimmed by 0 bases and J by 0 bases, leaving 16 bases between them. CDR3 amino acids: CASSLGDFYKPSYNEQFF. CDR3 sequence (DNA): TGCGCCAGCAGCTTGGGGGACTTTTACAAGCCCTCCTACAATGAGCAGTTCTTC. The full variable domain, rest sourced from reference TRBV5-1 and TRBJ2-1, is KAGVTQTPRYLIKTRGQQVTLSCSPISGHRSVSWYQQTPGQGLQFLFEYFSETQRNKGNFPGRFSGRQFSNSRSEMNVSTLELGDSALYLCASSLGDFYKPSYNEQFFGPGTRLTVL.

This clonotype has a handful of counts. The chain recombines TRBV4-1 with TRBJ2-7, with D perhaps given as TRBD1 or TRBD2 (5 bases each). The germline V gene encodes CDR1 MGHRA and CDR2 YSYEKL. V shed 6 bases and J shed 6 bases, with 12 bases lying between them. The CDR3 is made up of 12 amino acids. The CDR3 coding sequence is TGCGCCAGCAGGGGGACCTCCGGCGAGCAGTACGTC. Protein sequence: CASRGTSGEQYV.

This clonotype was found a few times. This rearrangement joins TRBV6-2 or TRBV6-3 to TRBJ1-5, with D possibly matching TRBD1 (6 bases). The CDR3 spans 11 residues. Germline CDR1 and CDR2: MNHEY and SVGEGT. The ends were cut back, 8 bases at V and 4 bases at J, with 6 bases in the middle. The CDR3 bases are TGTGCCAGCGGACAGAATCAGCCCCAGCATTTT. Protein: CASGQNQPQHF.

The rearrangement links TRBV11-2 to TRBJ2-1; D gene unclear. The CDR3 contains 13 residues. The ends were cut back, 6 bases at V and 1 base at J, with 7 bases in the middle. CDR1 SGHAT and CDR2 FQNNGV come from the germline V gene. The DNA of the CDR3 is TGTGCCAGCAGACTAACGTCCTACAATGAGCAGTTCTTC. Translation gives CASRLTSYNEQFF.

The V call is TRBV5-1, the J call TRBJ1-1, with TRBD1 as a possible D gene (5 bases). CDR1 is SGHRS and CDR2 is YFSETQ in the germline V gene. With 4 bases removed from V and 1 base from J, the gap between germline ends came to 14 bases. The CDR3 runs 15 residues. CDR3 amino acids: CASSKRGARNTEAFF. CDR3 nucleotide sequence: TGCGCCAGCAGCAAGCGAGGGGCCCGGAACACTGAAGCTTTCTTT.

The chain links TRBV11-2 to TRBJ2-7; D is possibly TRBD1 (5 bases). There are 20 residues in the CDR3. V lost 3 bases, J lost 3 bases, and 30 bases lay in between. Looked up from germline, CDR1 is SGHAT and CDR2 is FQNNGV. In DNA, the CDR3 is TGTGCCAGCAGCTTTAGGAGTCGGATGGACAATCCGGTTCCCAACTACGAGCAGTACTTC. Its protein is CASSFRSRMDNPVPNYEQYF.

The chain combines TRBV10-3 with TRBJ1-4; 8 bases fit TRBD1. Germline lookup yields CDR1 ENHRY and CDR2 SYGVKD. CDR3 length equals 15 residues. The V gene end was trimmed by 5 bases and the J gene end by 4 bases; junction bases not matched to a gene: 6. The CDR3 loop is CAISSGTGINEKLFF. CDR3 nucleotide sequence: TGTGCCATCAGTTCCGGGACAGGAATTAATGAAAAACTGTTTTTT.

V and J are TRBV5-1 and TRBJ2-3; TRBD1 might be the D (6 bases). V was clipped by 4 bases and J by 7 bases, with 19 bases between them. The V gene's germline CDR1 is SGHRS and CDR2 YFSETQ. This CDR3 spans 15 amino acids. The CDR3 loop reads CASSVQGPLYNTQYF. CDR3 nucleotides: TGCGCCAGCAGCGTACAGGGCCCGCTTTACAATACGCAGTATTTT.

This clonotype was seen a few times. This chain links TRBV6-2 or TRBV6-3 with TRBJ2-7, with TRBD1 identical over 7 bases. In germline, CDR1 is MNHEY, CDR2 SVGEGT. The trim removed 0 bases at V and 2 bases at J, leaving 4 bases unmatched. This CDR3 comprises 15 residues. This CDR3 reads CASSYSPGTAYEQYF. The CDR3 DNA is TGTGCCAGCAGTTACTCGCCGGGGACAGCCTACGAGCAGTACTTC.